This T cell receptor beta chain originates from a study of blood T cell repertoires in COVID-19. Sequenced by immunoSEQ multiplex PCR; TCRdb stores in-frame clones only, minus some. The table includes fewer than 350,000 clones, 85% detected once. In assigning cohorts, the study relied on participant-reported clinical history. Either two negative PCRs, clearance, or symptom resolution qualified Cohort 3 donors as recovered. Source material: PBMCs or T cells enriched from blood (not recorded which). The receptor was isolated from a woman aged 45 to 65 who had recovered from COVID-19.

The CDR3 region has the DNA TGCGCCAGCAGCTTGGTAGCGGGAGAATGGGAGCAGTACTTC. It codes for CASSLVAGEWEQYF. V is TRBV5-1 and J is TRBJ2-7; TRBD2 matches at 9 bases. The CDR3 sequence is 14 residues long. The V segment lost 0 bases and the J segment 7 bases; nucleotides outside the gene matches: 5. In germline, CDR1 is SGHRS, CDR2 YFSETQ.